Below, one T cell receptor beta chain is given with its context. No antigen is known for it. A multiplex PCR was run with 60 Vbeta primers and 13 Jbeta primers. Profiled with immunoSEQ multiplex PCR; TCRdb holds only in-frame clones, not every one. The data contain around 190,000 clones, over 65% of them seen just once; the ten biggest clones take up just under 3%. These data come from a study of cytomegalovirus exposure and HLA in healthy donors. Findings and limits, study-wide: In a later analysis, an Asian-associated ancestry cluster reportedly showed fewer N-insertions than the roughly 690-donor mean.

The CDR3 length is 15 residues. The J segment lost 1 base and the V segment lost 0 bases, leaving 2 bases of the junction unmatched. CDR1 and CDR2 from the germline V gene are MDHEN and SYDVKM. V is TRBV28 and J is TRBJ1-1, with 7 bases identical to TRBD1. Sequenced material: PBMCs. The TCR was taken from a woman in her thirties in good health and CMV-seronegative. Written as DNA, the CDR3 is TGTGCCAGCAGTTTATGGGGACAGTCGAACACTGAAGCTTTCTTT. This gives the protein CASSLWGQSNTEAFF.